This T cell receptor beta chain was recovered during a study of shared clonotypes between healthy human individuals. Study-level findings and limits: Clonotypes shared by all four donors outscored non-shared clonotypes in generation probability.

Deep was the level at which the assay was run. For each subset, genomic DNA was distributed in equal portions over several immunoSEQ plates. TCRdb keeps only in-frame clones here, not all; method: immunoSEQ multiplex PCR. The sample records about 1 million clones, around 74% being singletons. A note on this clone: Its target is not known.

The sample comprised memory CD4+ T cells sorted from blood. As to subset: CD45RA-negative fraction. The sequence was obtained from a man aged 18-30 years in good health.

The CDR3 is CASSPPGRDQPQHF. For the CDR3, the DNA is TGTGCCAGTAGTCCTCCGGGACGGGATCAGCCCCAGCATTTT. The chain carries TRBV19 and TRBJ1-5; TRBD1 might be the D (5 bases). Germline lookup yields CDR1 LNHDA and CDR2 SQIVND (reference sequence). CDR3 length: 14 amino acids. Trimming took 5 bases from V and 5 from J, leaving 13 bases between them. Full variable domain (outside the CDR3, taken from reference TRBV19 and TRBJ1-5): DGGITQSPKYLFRKEGQNVTLSCEQNLNHDAMYWYRQDPGQGLRLIYYSQIVNDFQKGDIAEGYSVSREKKESFPLTVTSAQKNPTAFYLCASSPPGRDQPQHFGDGTRLSIL.